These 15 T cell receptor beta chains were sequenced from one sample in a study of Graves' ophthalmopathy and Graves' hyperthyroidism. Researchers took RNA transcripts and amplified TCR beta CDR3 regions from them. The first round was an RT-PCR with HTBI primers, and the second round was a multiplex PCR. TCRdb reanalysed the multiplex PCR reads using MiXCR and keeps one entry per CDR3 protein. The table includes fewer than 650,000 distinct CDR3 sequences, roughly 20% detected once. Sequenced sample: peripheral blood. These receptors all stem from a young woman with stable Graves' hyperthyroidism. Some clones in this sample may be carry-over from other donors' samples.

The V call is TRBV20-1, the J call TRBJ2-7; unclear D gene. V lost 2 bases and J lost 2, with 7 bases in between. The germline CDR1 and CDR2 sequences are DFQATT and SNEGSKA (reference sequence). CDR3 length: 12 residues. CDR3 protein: CSARSYTYEQYF. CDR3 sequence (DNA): TGCAGTGCTAGATCGTATACCTACGAGCAGTACTTC.

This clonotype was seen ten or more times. CDR3 coding DNA: TGTGCCAGCAGTTTAACTGGGACAGTTAAGGGGCGAAACACTGAAGCTTTCTTT. Residues: CASSLTGTVKGRNTEAFF. The rearrangement uses TRBV28 and TRBJ1-1, with 7 bases fitting TRBD1. The germline V gene has CDR1 MDHEN and CDR2 SYDVKM. This CDR3 is 18 amino acids long. V lost 2 bases, J lost 2 bases, and 14 bases stayed unmatched.

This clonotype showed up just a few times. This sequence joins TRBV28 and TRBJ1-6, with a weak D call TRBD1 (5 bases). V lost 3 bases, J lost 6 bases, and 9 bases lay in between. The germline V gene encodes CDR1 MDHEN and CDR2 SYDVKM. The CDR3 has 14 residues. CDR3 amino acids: CASSLSRGNSPLHF. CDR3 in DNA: TGTGCCAGCAGTTTGAGTAGGGGTAATTCACCCCTCCACTTT.

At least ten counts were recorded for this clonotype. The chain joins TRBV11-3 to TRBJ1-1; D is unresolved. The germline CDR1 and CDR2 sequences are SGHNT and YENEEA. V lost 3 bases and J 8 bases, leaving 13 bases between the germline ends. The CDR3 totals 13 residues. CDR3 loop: CASSLQTDAEAFF. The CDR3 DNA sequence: TGTGCCAGCAGCTTGCAGACCGACGCCGAAGCTTTCTTT. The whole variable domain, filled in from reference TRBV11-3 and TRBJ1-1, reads EAGVVQSPRYKIIEKKQPVAFWCNPISGHNTLYWYLQNLGQGPELLIRYENEEAVDDSQLPKDRFSAERLKGVDSTLKIQPAELGDSAVYLCASSLQTDAEAFFGQGTRLTVV.

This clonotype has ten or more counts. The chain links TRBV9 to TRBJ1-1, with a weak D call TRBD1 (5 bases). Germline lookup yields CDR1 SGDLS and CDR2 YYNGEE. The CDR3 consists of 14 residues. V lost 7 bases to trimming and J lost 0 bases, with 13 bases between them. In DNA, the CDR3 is TGTGCCAGCTCGTCCGGGACGGTGAACACTGAAGCTTTCTTT. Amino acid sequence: CASSSGTVNTEAFF.

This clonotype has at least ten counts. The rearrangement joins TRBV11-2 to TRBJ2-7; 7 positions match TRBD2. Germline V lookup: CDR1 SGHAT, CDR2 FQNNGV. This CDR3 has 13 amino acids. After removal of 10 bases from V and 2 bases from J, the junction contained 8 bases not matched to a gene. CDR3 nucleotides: TGTGCCACTGCCCGTAGCGGGCCCTACGAGCAGTACTTC. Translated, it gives CATARSGPYEQYF.

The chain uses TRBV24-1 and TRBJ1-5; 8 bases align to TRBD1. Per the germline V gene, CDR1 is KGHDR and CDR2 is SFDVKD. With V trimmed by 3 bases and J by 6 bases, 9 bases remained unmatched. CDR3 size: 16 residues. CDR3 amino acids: CATSDDRTGWGQPQHF. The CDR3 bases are TGTGCCACCAGTGATGACCGGACAGGGTGGGGTCAGCCCCAGCATTTT.

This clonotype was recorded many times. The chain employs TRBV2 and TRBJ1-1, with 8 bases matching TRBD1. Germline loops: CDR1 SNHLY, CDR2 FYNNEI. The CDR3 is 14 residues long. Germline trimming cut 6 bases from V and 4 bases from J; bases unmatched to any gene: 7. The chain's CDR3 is CASSDRGRSTEAFF. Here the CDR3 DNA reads TGTGCCAGCAGCGACAGGGGCCGGAGCACTGAAGCTTTCTTT.

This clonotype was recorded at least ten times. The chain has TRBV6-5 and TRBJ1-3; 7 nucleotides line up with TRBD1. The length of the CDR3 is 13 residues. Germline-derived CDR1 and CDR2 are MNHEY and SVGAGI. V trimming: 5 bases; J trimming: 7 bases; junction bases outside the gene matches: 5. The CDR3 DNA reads TGTGCCAGCAGTACAGGACAGGCTAACACCATATATTTT. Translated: CASSTGQANTIYF.

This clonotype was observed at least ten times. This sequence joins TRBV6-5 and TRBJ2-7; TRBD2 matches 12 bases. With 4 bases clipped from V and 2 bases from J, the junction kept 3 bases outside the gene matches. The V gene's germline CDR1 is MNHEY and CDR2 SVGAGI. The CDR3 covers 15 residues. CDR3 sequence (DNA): TGTGCCAGCAGTTCCCGGACTAGCGGGGCCTACGAGCAGTACTTC. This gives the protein CASSSRTSGAYEQYF.

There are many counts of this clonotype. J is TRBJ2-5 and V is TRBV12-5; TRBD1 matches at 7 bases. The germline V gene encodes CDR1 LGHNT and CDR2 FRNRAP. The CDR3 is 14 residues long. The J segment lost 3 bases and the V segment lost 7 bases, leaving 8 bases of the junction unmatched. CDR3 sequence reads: CASARGLREETQYF. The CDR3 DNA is TGTGCTAGTGCAAGGGGGCTGAGGGAAGAGACCCAGTACTTC.

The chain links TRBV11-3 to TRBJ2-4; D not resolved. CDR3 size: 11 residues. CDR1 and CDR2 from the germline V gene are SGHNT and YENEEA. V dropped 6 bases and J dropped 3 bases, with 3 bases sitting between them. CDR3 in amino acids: CASSNKNIQYF. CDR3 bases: TGTGCCAGCAGTAACAAAAACATTCAGTACTTC.

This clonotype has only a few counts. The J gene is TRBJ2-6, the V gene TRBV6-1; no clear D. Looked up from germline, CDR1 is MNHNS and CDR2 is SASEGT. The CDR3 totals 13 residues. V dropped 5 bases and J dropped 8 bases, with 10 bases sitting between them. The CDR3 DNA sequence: TGTGCCAGCAGTCCACAGTACCCCAACGTCCTGACTTTC. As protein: CASSPQYPNVLTF.

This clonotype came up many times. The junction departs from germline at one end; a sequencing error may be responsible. CDR3 sequence reads: CASSARNSYEQYF. CDR3 DNA: TGTGCTAGCAGCGCAAGGAATTCCTACGAGCAGTACTTC. The chain joins TRBV7-7 to TRBJ2-7; D remains unclear. The CDR3 spans 13 residues. In germline, CDR1 is SSHAT, CDR2 FNYEAQ (reference sequence).

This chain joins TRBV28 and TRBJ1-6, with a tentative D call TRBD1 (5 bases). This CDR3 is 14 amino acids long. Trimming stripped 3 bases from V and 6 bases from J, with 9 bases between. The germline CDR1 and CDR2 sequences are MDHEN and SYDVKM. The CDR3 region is CASSFMGRNSPLHF. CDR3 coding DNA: TGTGCCAGCAGTTTTATGGGGCGTAATTCACCCCTCCACTTT.